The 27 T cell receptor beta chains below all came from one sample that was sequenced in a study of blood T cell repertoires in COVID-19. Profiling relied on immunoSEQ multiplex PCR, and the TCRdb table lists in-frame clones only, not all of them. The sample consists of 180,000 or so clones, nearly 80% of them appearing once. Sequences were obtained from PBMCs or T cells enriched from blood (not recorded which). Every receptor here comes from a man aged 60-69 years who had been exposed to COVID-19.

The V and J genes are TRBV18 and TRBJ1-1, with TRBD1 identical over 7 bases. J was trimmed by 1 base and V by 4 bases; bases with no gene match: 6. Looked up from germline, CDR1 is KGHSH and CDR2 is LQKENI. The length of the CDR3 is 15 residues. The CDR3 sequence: CASSLQGMRNTEAFF. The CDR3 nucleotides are TGTGCCAGCTCACTACAGGGGATGAGGAACACTGAAGCTTTCTTT.

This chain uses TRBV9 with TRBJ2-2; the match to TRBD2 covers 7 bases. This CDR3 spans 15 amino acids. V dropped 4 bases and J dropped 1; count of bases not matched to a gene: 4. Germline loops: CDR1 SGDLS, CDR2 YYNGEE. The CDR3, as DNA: TGTGCCAGCAGCCCCCGGGGGGAGAACACCGGGGAGCTGTTTTTT. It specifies CASSPRGENTGELFF.

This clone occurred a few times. CDR3 region: CASSLSVNNGELFF. CDR3 nucleotide sequence: TGTGCCAGCAGTTTGAGCGTTAATAACGGGGAGCTGTTTTTT. The rearrangement joins TRBV27 to TRBJ2-2; no definite D call. The CDR3 extends over 14 amino acids. The V gene lost 3 bases and the J gene lost 7 bases, with 12 bases spanning the gap. Germline V gene sequence: CDR1 MNHEY, CDR2 SMNVEV (reference sequence).

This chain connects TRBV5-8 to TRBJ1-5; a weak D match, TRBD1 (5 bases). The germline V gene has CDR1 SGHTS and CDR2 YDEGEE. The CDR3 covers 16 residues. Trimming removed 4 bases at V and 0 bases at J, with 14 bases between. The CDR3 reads CASSRGTPVSNQPQHF. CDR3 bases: TGTGCCAGCAGCCGGGGGACCCCGGTTAGCAATCAGCCCCAGCATTTT.

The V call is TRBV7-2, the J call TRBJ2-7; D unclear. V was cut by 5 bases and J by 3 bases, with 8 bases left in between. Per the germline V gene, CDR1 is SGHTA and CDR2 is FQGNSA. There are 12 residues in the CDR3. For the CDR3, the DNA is TGTGCCAGCAGCCCCCGCGGCTACGAGCAGTACTTC. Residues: CASSPRGYEQYF.

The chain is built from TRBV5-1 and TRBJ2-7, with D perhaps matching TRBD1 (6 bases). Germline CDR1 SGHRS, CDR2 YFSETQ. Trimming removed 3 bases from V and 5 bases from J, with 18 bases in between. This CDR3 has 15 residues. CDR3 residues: CASSYAARDNNEQYF. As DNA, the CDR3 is TGCGCCAGCAGCTACGCCGCCCGGGACAATAACGAGCAGTACTTC. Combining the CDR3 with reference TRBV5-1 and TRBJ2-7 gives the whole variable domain KAGVTQTPRYLIKTRGQQVTLSCSPISGHRSVSWYQQTPGQGLQFLFEYFSETQRNKGNFPGRFSGRQFSNSRSEMNVSTLELGDSALYLCASSYAARDNNEQYFGPGTRLTVT.

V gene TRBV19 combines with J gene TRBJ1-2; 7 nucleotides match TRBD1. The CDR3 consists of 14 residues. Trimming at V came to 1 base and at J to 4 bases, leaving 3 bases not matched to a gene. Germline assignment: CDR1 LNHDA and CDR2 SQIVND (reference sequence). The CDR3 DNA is TGTGCCAGTAGTATAGGGGACAGACCCTATGGCTACACCTTC. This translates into CASSIGDRPYGYTF.

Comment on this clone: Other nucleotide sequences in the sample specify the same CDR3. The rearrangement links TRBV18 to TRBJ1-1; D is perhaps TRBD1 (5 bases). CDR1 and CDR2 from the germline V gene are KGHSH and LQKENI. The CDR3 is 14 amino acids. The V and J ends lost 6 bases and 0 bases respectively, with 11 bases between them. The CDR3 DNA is TGTGCCAGCTCCCTACAACAGGTGAACACTGAAGCTTTCTTT. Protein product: CASSLQQVNTEAFF.

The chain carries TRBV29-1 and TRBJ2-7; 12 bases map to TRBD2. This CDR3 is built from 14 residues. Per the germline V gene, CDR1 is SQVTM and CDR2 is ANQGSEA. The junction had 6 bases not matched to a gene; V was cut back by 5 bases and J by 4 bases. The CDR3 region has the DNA TGCAGCGTTCCCAAGACTAGCGGGAGATACGAGCAGTACTTC. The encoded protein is CSVPKTSGRYEQYF.

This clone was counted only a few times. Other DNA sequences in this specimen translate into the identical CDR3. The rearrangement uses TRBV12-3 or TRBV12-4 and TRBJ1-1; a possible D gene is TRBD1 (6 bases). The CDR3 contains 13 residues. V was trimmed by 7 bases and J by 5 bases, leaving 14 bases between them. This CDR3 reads CASNQGLGTEAFF. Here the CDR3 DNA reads TGTGCCAGCAACCAGGGGCTAGGGACTGAAGCTTTCTTT.

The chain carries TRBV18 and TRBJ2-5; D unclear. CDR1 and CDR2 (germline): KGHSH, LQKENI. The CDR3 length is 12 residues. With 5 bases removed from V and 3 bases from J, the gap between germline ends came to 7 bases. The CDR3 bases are TGTGCCAGCTCAGCGACTGAAGAGACCCAGTACTTC. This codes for CASSATEETQYF.

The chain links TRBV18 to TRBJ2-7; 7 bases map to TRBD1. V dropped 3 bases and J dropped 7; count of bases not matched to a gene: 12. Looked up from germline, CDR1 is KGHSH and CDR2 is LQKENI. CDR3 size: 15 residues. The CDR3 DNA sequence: TGTGCCAGCTCACCTAGGGTACAGGGGAGTTTGGAGCAGTACTTC. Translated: CASSPRVQGSLEQYF.

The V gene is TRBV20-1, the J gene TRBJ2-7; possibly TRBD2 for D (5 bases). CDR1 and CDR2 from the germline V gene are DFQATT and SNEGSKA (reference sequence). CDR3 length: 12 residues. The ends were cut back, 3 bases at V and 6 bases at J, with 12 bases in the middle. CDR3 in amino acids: CSASKGDLEQYF. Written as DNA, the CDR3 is TGCAGTGCTAGTAAGGGAGATCTCGAGCAGTACTTC.

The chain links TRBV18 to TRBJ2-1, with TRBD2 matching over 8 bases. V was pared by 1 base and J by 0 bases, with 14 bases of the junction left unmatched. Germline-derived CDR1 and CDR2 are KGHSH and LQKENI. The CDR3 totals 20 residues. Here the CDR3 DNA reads TGTGCCAGCTCACCACTGGCGGGAGGACACCAGGGGCTCTCCTACAATGAGCAGTTCTTC. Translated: CASSPLAGGHQGLSYNEQFF. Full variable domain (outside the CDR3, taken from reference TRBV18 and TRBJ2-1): NAGVMQNPRHLVRRRGQEARLRCSPMKGHSHVYWYRQLPEEGLKFMVYLQKENIIDESGMPKERFSAEFPKEGPSILRIQQVVRGDSAAYFCASSPLAGGHQGLSYNEQFFGPGTRLTVL.

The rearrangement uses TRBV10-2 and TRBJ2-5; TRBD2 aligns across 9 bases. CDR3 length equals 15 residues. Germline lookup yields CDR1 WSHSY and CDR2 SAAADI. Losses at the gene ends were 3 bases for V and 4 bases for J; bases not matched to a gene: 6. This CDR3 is CASSDPGLATETQYF. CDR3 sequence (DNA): TGCGCCAGCAGTGATCCGGGACTAGCTACAGAGACCCAGTACTTC.

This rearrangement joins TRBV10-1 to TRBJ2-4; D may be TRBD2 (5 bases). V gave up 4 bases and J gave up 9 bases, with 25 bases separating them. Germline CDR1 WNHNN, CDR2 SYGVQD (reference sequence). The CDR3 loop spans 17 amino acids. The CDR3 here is CASSVPSWGVEAVIQYF. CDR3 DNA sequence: TGCGCCAGCAGTGTGCCGTCTTGGGGAGTTGAAGCGGTCATTCAGTACTTC.

CDR3 residues: CASSLQQGNYGYTF. CDR3 sequence (DNA): TGTGCCAGCAGCTTACAACAGGGTAACTATGGCTACACCTTC. This rearrangement joins TRBV7-2 to TRBJ1-2; a weak D match, TRBD1 (6 bases). Germline CDR1 reads SGHTA; CDR2 reads FQGNSA. The germline V and J ends were trimmed by 2 bases and 1 base, with 8 bases remaining between them. The CDR3 contains 14 residues. The full variable domain, rest sourced from reference TRBV7-2 and TRBJ1-2, is GAGVSQSPSNKVTEKGKDVELRCDPISGHTALYWYRQSLGQGLEFLIYFQGNSAPDKSGLPSDRFSAERTGGSVSTLTIQRTQQEDSAVYLCASSLQQGNYGYTFGSGTRLTVV.

CDR3 coding DNA: TGTGCCAGTAGGGGGGACAGAGACCCCAGAGGAGGCTACACCTTC. Protein: CASRGDRDPRGGYTF. V usage is TRBV19 and J usage is TRBJ1-2, with TRBD1 matching 7 bases. V lost 6 bases to trimming and J lost 8 bases; unmatched junction nucleotides: 15. Per germline, CDR1 LNHDA and CDR2 SQIVND (reference sequence). The CDR3 loop spans 15 amino acids.

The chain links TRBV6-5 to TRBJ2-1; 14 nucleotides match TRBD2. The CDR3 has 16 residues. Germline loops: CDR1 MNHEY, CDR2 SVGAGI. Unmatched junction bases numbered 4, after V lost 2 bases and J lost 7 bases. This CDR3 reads CASSYRGTSGRNEQFF. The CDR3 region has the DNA TGTGCCAGCAGTTACCGAGGGACTAGCGGGAGAAATGAGCAGTTCTTC.

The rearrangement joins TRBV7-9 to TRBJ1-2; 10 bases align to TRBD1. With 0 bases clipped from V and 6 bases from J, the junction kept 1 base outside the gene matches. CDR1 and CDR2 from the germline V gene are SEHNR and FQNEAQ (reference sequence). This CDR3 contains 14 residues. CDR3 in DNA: TGTGCCAGCAGCTTAGCTGGGACAGGGGATGGCTACACCTTC. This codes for CASSLAGTGDGYTF.

CDR3 protein: CASSPHQPPPGNEQFF. CDR3 DNA sequence: TGTGCCAGCAGCCCACATCAACCACCTCCGGGGAATGAGCAGTTCTTC. The chain links TRBV28 to TRBJ2-1; a possible D gene is TRBD2 (5 bases). The CDR3 loop spans 16 amino acids. V lost 6 bases, J lost 7 bases, and 22 bases lay in between. Germline CDR1 and CDR2: MDHEN and SYDVKM.

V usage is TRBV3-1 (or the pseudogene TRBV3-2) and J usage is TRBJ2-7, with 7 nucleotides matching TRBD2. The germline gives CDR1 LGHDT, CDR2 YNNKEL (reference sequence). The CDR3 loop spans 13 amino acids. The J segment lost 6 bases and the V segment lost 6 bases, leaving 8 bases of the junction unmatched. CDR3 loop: CASREAGASEQYF. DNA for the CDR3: TGTGCCAGCAGGGAGGCGGGAGCTTCCGAGCAGTACTTC.

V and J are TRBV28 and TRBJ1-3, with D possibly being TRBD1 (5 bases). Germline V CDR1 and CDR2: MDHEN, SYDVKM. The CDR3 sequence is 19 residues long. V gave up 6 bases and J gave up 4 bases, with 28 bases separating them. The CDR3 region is CASRGTGTFFGASGNTIYF. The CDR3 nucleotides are TGTGCCAGCAGAGGTACCGGGACTTTTTTCGGGGCGTCCGGAAACACCATATATTTT.

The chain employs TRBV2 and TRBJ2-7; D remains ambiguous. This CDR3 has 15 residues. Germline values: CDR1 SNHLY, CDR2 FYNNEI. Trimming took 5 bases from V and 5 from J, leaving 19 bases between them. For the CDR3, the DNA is TGTGCCAGCAGTCTCCGGAGCCCCCCGACGGACGAGCAGTACTTC. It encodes CASSLRSPPTDEQYF.

The DNA of the CDR3 is TGTGCCAGCAGCTTAATCCCGGATCAGCCCCAGCATTTT. Translated: CASSLIPDQPQHF. V gene TRBV7-3 combines with J gene TRBJ1-5; no definite D call. CDR3 size: 13 residues. Looked up from germline, CDR1 is SGHTA and CDR2 is FQGTGA. Trimming shortened V by 1 base and J by 5 bases, and 6 bases separated the two germline ends. Using reference TRBV7-3 and TRBJ1-5 for the parts outside the CDR3, the full variable domain is GAGVSQTPSNKVTEKGKYVELRCDPISGHTALYWYRQSLGQGPEFLIYFQGTGAADDSGLPNDRFFAVRPEGSVSTLKIQRTERGDSAVYLCASSLIPDQPQHFGDGTRLSIL.

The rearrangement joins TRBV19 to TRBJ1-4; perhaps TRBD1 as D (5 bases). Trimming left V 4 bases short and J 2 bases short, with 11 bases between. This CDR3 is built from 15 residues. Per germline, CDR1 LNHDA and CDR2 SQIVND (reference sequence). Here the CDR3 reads CASSTTRDTNEKLFF. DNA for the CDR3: TGTGCCAGTAGTACGACCAGGGATACTAATGAAAAACTGTTTTTT. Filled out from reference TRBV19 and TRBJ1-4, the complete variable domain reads DGGITQSPKYLFRKEGQNVTLSCEQNLNHDAMYWYRQDPGQGLRLIYYSQIVNDFQKGDIAEGYSVSREKKESFPLTVTSAQKNPTAFYLCASSTTRDTNEKLFFGSGTQLSVL.

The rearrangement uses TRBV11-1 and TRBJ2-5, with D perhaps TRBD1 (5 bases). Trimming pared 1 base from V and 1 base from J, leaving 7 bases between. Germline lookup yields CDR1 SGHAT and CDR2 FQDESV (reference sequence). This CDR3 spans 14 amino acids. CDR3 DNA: TGTGCCAGCAGCTTAGGGCAGGGCCAAGAGACCCAGTACTTC. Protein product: CASSLGQGQETQYF. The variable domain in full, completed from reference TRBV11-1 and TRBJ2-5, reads EAEVAQSPRYKITEKSQAVAFWCDPISGHATLYWYRQILGQGPELLVQFQDESVVDDSQLPKDRFSAERLKGVDSTLKIQPAELGDSAMYLCASSLGQGQETQYFGPGTRLLVL.